The rows below give T cell receptor beta chains drawn from one sample of a study of T cell responses to AZD1222 COVID-19 vaccine. Some clones are missing from TCRdb's copy, which holds only in-frame ones; the method was immunoSEQ multiplex PCR. This table has 170,000 or so clones, 75% to 95% appearing once. Sequenced here: peripheral blood, sampled on day 0 of AZD1222 vaccination. These receptor sequences come from an adult in good health. The CDR3 runs from the conserved cysteine through the conserved F or W. The order of the fields is CDR3 protein, CDR3 DNA, J gene, V gene, D gene, clone size. A D gene is named only where the DNA matches it firmly. Clone sizes are given selectively: once, few, many, or a class where the clone is expanded.

CASSRGQPQHF | TGTGCCAGCAGCCGGGGCCAGCCCCAGCATTTT | TRBJ1-5 | TRBV6-2/TRBV6-3 | - | -
CASSLSSAGQEQFF | TGTGCCAGCAGCTTAAGTTCCGCGGGACAGGAGCAGTTCTTC | TRBJ2-1 | TRBV7-3 | - | -
CASSLGDRGWGELFF | TGTGCCAGCAGTTTGGGGGACAGGGGTTGGGGGGAGCTGTTTTTT | TRBJ2-2 | TRBV27 | TRBD1 | once
CATSDPGQGAEQFF | TGTGCCACCAGTGACCCGGGACAGGGGGCTGAACAGTTCTTC | TRBJ2-1 | TRBV24-1 | TRBD1 | -
CASSEGQGFGYTF | TGTGCCAGCAGTGAAGGGCAGGGTTTTGGCTACACCTTC | TRBJ1-2 | TRBV6-1 | - | -
CAISESRDTEAFF | TGTGCCATCAGTGAGTCTAGGGACACTGAAGCTTTCTTT | TRBJ1-1 | TRBV10-3 | - | -
CASSSRAPEYGHYGYTF | TGTGCCAGCAGCTCGAGGGCCCCGGAATACGGCCACTACGGCTACACCTTC | TRBJ1-2 | TRBV7-8 | - | -
CASSLAGRGWETQYF | TGTGCCAGCAGCTTAGCGGGCAGGGGATGGGAGACCCAGTACTTC | TRBJ2-5 | TRBV7-2 | - | -
CASSPGLGEQYF | TGTGCCAGCAGCCCGGGTTTAGGGGAGCAGTACTTC | TRBJ2-7 | TRBV27 | - | -
CASSFGLAQTGDTQYF | TGTGCCAGCAGCTTCGGACTAGCCCAAACCGGGGATACGCAGTATTTT | TRBJ2-3 | TRBV5-4 | TRBD2 | -
CASKGGQRETGELFF | TGCGCCAGTAAGGGGGGACAAAGGGAAACCGGGGAGCTGTTTTTT | TRBJ2-2 | TRBV5-1 | - | -
CASSPDRNYGYTF | TGTGCCAGCAGCCCGGACAGAAACTATGGCTACACCTTC | TRBJ1-2 | TRBV7-2 | - | -
CASSWNLEQYF | TGTGCCAGCAGTTGGAACCTCGAGCAGTACTTC | TRBJ2-7 | TRBV6-5 | - | -
CASSLGTADTGELFF | TGTGCCAGCAGCTTAGGGACAGCGGACACCGGGGAGCTGTTTTTT | TRBJ2-2 | TRBV7-8 | - | -
CASSHVSSLINIQYF | TGTGCCAGCAGCCATGTGAGTTCCCTCATAAACATTCAGTACTTC | TRBJ2-4 | TRBV3-1/TRBV3-2 | - | -
CASSLTRVDTQYF | TGTGCCAGCAGCTTAACGCGGGTAGATACGCAGTATTTT | TRBJ2-3 | TRBV7-3 | - | -
CAWSAGNVGNQPQHF | TGTGCCTGGAGTGCGGGGAACGTGGGCAATCAGCCCCAGCATTTT | TRBJ1-5 | TRBV30 | - | -
CASSSRQAASPQHF | TGTGCCAGCAGTTCCCGACAGGCGGCTTCGCCCCAGCATTTT | TRBJ1-5 | TRBV6-2/TRBV6-3 | - | -
CASSLGTRGNTEAFF | TGTGCCAGCAGCTTAGGGACTCGCGGGAACACTGAAGCTTTCTTT | TRBJ1-1 | TRBV11-3 | - | -
CASSLSFSGMDEQYF | TGTGCCAGCAGCTTAAGTTTTTCAGGGATGGACGAGCAGTACTTC | TRBJ2-7 | TRBV7-3 | - | -
CASSEGGQEYEQYF | TGTGCCAGCAGTGAAGGGGGACAGGAGTACGAGCAGTACTTC | TRBJ2-7 | TRBV6-1 | TRBD1 | -
CASSYRGGSYEQYF | TGTGCCAGCAGTTATAGGGGGGGATCCTACGAGCAGTACTTC | TRBJ2-7 | TRBV6-2/TRBV6-3 | - | -
CASSRTVSSYEQYF | TGTGCCAGCAGCCGGACAGTGAGCTCCTACGAGCAGTACTTC | TRBJ2-7 | TRBV9 | - | -
CASSPGGREQFF | TGTGCCAGCAGCCCGGGGGGGCGAGAGCAGTTCTTC | TRBJ2-1 | TRBV12-3/TRBV12-4 | TRBD2 | -
CASGQKLNTEAFF | TGTGCCAGCGGCCAGAAGTTGAACACTGAAGCTTTCTTT | TRBJ1-1 | TRBV6-5 | - | -
CASGRSGRTYEQYF | TGTGCCAGCGGCCGGAGTGGGCGGACCTACGAGCAGTACTTC | TRBJ2-7 | TRBV6-5 | - | once
CASSLGNSPLHF | TGTGCCAGCTCATTGGGGAATTCACCCCTCCACTTT | TRBJ1-6 | TRBV18 | - | -
CASSQSTVRDTEAFF | TGTGCCAGCAGCCAATCTACAGTTCGGGACACTGAAGCTTTCTTT | TRBJ1-1 | TRBV16 | - | -
CASSRQGAGSSYEQYF | TGTGCCAGCAGCCGCCAGGGGGCAGGGAGCTCCTACGAGCAGTACTTC | TRBJ2-7 | TRBV7-3 | TRBD1 | -
CASSPGTGLVSTYNEQFF | TGTGCCAGCAGCCCCGGGACAGGGCTAGTATCGACCTACAATGAGCAGTTCTTC | TRBJ2-1 | TRBV4-2 | TRBD1 | -
CASSTGTSAYEQYF | TGTGCCAGCAGTACCGGGACTAGCGCTTACGAGCAGTACTTC | TRBJ2-7 | TRBV6-5 | TRBD2 | -
CASSDYTIYF | TGTGCCAGCAGTGATTACACCATATATTTT | TRBJ1-3 | TRBV6-1 | - | -
CASSTGGYSNYGYTF | TGTGCCAGCAGCACCGGCGGCTATTCTAACTATGGCTACACCTTC | TRBJ1-2 | TRBV11-1 | - | -
CASSFEGRGTDTQYF | TGTGCCAGCAGCTTTGAGGGACGGGGCACAGATACGCAGTATTTT | TRBJ2-3 | TRBV7-3 | - | few
CASSQDRAAEAFF | TGCGCCAGCAGCCAAGACAGGGCCGCTGAAGCTTTCTTT | TRBJ1-1 | TRBV4-3 | - | -
CASSLDIGTETQYF | TGTGCCAGCAGCTTAGATATTGGCACAGAGACCCAGTACTTC | TRBJ2-5 | TRBV11-2 | - | -
CASTRTEGWNTEAFF | TGTGCCAGCACCCGGACTGAGGGCTGGAACACTGAAGCTTTCTTT | TRBJ1-1 | TRBV5-8 | - | -
CASSYRGGAKDTQYF | TGTGCCAGCAGTTACAGAGGGGGCGCGAAAGATACGCAGTATTTT | TRBJ2-3 | TRBV6-5 | TRBD1 | once
CASSWEWGVNTGELFF | TGTGCCAGCAGCTGGGAATGGGGGGTTAACACCGGGGAGCTGTTTTTT | TRBJ2-2 | TRBV3-1/TRBV3-2 | - | -
CASSLLLGPETQYF | TGTGCCAGCAGCTTACTGCTAGGTCCTGAGACCCAGTACTTC | TRBJ2-5 | TRBV11-2 | - | -
CASSYSGFYEQYF | TGTGCCAGCAGTTACAGTGGATTCTACGAGCAGTACTTC | TRBJ2-7 | TRBV6-2/TRBV6-3 | - | few
CATLGGSADTQYF | TGTGCCACCTTGGGGGGTAGCGCAGATACGCAGTATTTT | TRBJ2-3 | TRBV6-1 | - | few
CASTVHFGGYTF | TGTGCCAGCACTGTACACTTTGGGGGCTACACCTTC | TRBJ1-2 | TRBV6-5 | - | once
CASSHGTSPEAFF | TGTGCCAGCAGTCACGGGACATCCCCCGAAGCTTTCTTT | TRBJ1-1 | TRBV12-3/TRBV12-4 | - | -
CASSVPTTGTDGGYTF | TGTGCCAGCAGCGTACCGACCACTGGGACAGACGGTGGCTACACCTTC | TRBJ1-2 | TRBV9 | TRBD1 | -
CASSYRGGVFNEQFF | TGTGCCAGCAGTTACAGGGGGGGGGTGTTCAATGAGCAGTTCTTC | TRBJ2-1 | TRBV6-2/TRBV6-3 | - | -
CASSLQPGTGLNTEAFF | TGTGCCAGCAGCTTACAGCCCGGGACAGGTCTGAACACTGAAGCTTTCTTT | TRBJ1-1 | TRBV7-8 | TRBD1 | -
CASSNLRGTEAFF | TGTGCCAGTAGTAACCTCAGGGGAACTGAAGCTTTCTTT | TRBJ1-1 | TRBV19 | - | -
CASSQDPPFDSYGYTF | TGTGCCAGCAGCCAAGATCCCCCCTTTGATTCATATGGCTACACCTTC | TRBJ1-2 | TRBV3-1/TRBV3-2 | - | -
CAWSKGQLYEKLFF | TGTGCCTGGAGCAAGGGACAGCTCTATGAAAAACTGTTTTTT | TRBJ1-4 | TRBV30 | TRBD1 | -
CASSPGQLYEQYF | TGTGCCAGCAGTCCGGGACAGCTCTACGAGCAGTACTTC | TRBJ2-7 | TRBV27 | TRBD1 | -
CASSGHRVSGYTF | TGTGCCAGCAGTGGCCACAGGGTTAGCGGCTACACCTTC | TRBJ1-2 | TRBV6-6 | - | -
CASSLAWDRETYEQYF | TGCGCCAGCAGCTTGGCCTGGGACAGGGAAACCTACGAGCAGTACTTC | TRBJ2-7 | TRBV5-1 | TRBD1 | -
CASSERGYDSYEQYF | TGTGCCAGCAGTGAAAGAGGGTACGACTCCTACGAGCAGTACTTC | TRBJ2-7 | TRBV25-1 | - | -
CASKRGSGTGELFF | TGTGCCAGCAAGAGGGGTTCGGGCACCGGGGAGCTGTTTTTT | TRBJ2-2 | TRBV14 | - | -
CASSPPGPGKTQYF | TGTGCCAGCAGCCCGCCGGGGCCCGGGAAGACCCAGTACTTC | TRBJ2-5 | TRBV11-2 | - | -
CASSLGQNGYTF | TGTGCCAGCAGTCTTGGACAGAATGGCTACACCTTC | TRBJ1-2 | TRBV5-4 | - | few
CASSLIAGPNYGYTF | TGTGCCAGCAGCTTAATTGCCGGACCTAACTATGGCTACACCTTC | TRBJ1-2 | TRBV7-3 | - | few
CASSQWWADRALPDTQYF | TGCGCCAGCAGCCAATGGTGGGCGGACAGGGCTTTACCAGATACGCAGTATTTT | TRBJ2-3 | TRBV4-1 | TRBD1 | few
CASRQGRGYTF | TGTGCCAGCAGACAGGGCAGGGGCTACACCTTC | TRBJ1-2 | TRBV2 | - | -